The 18 T cell receptor beta chains below were found in one sample sequenced in a study of blood T cell repertoires in COVID-19. This table comes from immunoSEQ multiplex PCR, and its TCRdb copy is limited to in-frame clones, with some not included. The sample yields some 120,000 clones, approximately 85% seen once. Sequenced: peripheral blood. The receptors stem from a man in his thirties or forties with COVID-19, enrolled during active disease.

The rearrangement uses TRBV16 and TRBJ1-2, with a tentative D call TRBD1 (5 bases). Trimming removed 1 base at V and 0 bases at J, with 15 bases between. The germline V gene has CDR1 KGHSY and CDR2 FQNENV. CDR3 size: 17 residues. CDR3 residues: CASSQLSGDKTNYGYTF. As DNA, the CDR3 is TGTGCCAGCAGCCAATTGTCGGGGGATAAGACTAACTATGGCTACACCTTC.

This chain links TRBV9 with TRBJ1-1; 10 bases agree with TRBD1. The trim removed 0 bases at V and 6 bases at J, leaving 5 bases unmatched. CDR1 and CDR2 (germline): SGDLS, YYNGEE. The CDR3 consists of 15 residues. The CDR3 sequence is CASSVDGTGVAEAFF. The CDR3 DNA follows: TGTGCCAGCAGCGTAGATGGGACAGGGGTAGCTGAAGCTTTCTTT.

The rearrangement uses TRBV30 and TRBJ2-2, with 7 bases matching TRBD1. The CDR3 has 13 amino acids. Germline CDR1 GTSNPN, CDR2 SVGIG (reference sequence). V shed 5 bases and J 5 bases; nucleotides not matched to a gene: 5. The CDR3 loop reads CAWDRVWTGELFF. In DNA form, the CDR3 reads TGTGCCTGGGACAGGGTTTGGACCGGGGAGCTGTTTTTT.

V gene TRBV7-2 combines with J gene TRBJ2-1; TRBD2 matches 12 bases. From germline, CDR1 is SGHTA and CDR2 FQGNSA. The V segment lost 5 bases and the J segment 4 bases; nucleotides outside the gene matches: 6. The CDR3 covers 16 residues. CDR3: CASSRSGTSGYNEQFF. CDR3 DNA sequence: TGTGCCAGCAGCAGATCCGGGACTAGCGGGTACAATGAGCAGTTCTTC.

The V and J genes are TRBV28 and TRBJ2-7, with D possibly being TRBD1 (6 bases). Germline CDR1 and CDR2: MDHEN and SYDVKM. The CDR3 sequence is 13 residues long. With 8 bases removed from V and 6 bases from J, the gap between germline ends came to 17 bases. CDR3 nucleotides: TGTGCCAGCCGGAAACAGGGAAGGGGCGAGCAGTACTTC. This sequence encodes CASRKQGRGEQYF.

In regard to this clone: This CDR3 is also generated by other DNA sequences in the sample. This chain joins TRBV4-2 and TRBJ2-6, with D unresolved. The CDR3 is made up of 15 amino acids. Trimming stripped 0 bases from V and 1 base from J, with 4 bases between. Germline V gene lookup returns CDR1 LGHNA and CDR2 YNFKEQ. CDR3 nucleotides: TGTGCCAGCAGCCAAGATCTATCTGGGGCCAACGTCCTGACTTTC. It specifies CASSQDLSGANVLTF.

The rearrangement links TRBV9 to TRBJ1-3; D is undetermined. V was clipped by 1 base and J by 0 bases, with 8 bases between them. Germline CDR1 SGDLS, CDR2 YYNGEE. The CDR3 spans 15 residues. Here the CDR3 DNA reads TGTGCCAGCAGCGTATCGGAGAGCTCTGGAAACACCATATATTTT. As protein: CASSVSESSGNTIYF.

This clone was seen a few times. This chain uses TRBV5-1 with TRBJ1-2; tentative D call: TRBD1 (5 bases). CDR3 length: 15 amino acids. The germline V and J ends were trimmed by 0 bases and 5 bases, with 14 bases remaining between them. Germline lookup yields CDR1 SGHRS and CDR2 YFSETQ. The CDR3 loop reads CASSLASSRGYGYTF. CDR3 bases: TGCGCCAGCAGCTTGGCGTCATCACGGGGGTATGGCTACACCTTC. Based on the CDR3 plus reference TRBV5-1 and TRBJ1-2, the full variable domain is KAGVTQTPRYLIKTRGQQVTLSCSPISGHRSVSWYQQTPGQGLQFLFEYFSETQRNKGNFPGRFSGRQFSNSRSEMNVSTLELGDSALYLCASSLASSRGYGYTFGSGTRLTVV.

This clone came up once. The chain recombines TRBV7-2 with TRBJ1-6, with 7 bases aligning to TRBD1. The CDR3 loop spans 14 amino acids. Per germline, CDR1 SGHTA and CDR2 FQGNSA. V shed 4 bases, J shed 9 bases, and the junction held 6 bases outside the gene matches. CDR3 residues: CASSSGQVSSPLHF. CDR3 bases: TGTGCCAGCAGCTCCGGACAGGTCTCTTCACCCCTCCACTTT.

This chain joins TRBV14 and TRBJ2-1, with D maybe TRBD1 (6 bases). The CDR3 contains 14 residues. Per the germline V gene, CDR1 is SGHDN and CDR2 is FVKESK. Trimming pared 5 bases from V and 12 bases from J, leaving 20 bases between. The DNA of the CDR3 is TGTGCCAGCAGCGAACCCTTACACAGGGACGGGCAGTTCTTC. This encodes CASSEPLHRDGQFF.

V gene TRBV5-4 combines with J gene TRBJ1-2; 8 bases fit TRBD1. The junction had 17 bases not matched to a gene; V was cut back by 5 bases and J by 8 bases. The CDR3 totals 16 residues. CDR1 is SGHNT, CDR2 YYREEE, per germline (reference sequence). The CDR3 nucleotides read TGTGCCAGCAGTGCTGATTCGGGACAGGTCGTGGGCGGCTACACCTTC. Its translation: CASSADSGQVVGGYTF.

The CDR3 protein is CSVAGQFLYEQYF. In nucleotides, the CDR3 is TGCAGCGTGGCGGGACAGTTTCTCTACGAGCAGTACTTC. The V and J genes are TRBV29-1 and TRBJ2-7; perhaps TRBD1 as D (7 bases). V was shortened by 6 bases and J by 3 bases, with 15 bases between the two germline ends. The length of the CDR3 is 13 residues. CDR1 and CDR2 from the germline V gene are SQVTM and ANQGSEA.

The rearrangement links TRBV5-1 to TRBJ2-7, with D possibly matching TRBD1 (5 bases). V lost 4 bases, J lost 3 bases, and 20 bases lay in between. The CDR3 contains 16 residues. CDR1 is SGHRS and CDR2 is YFSETQ in the germline V gene. The CDR3 sequence is CASSIRSDSTNYEQYF. DNA for the CDR3: TGCGCCAGCAGCATCCGTTCCGACAGCACGAACTACGAGCAGTACTTC.

J is TRBJ2-5 and V is TRBV28, with a tentative D call TRBD2 (6 bases). The CDR3 runs to 16 residues. V gave up 5 bases and J gave up 7 bases, with 23 bases separating them. CDR1 is MDHEN and CDR2 is SYDVKM in the germline V gene. The CDR3 loop reads CASSPGPRRVRGTQYF. CDR3 DNA sequence: TGTGCCAGCAGTCCCGGTCCCCGGAGGGTTAGAGGGACCCAGTACTTC.

This clone was detected a few times. The rearrangement joins TRBV7-9 to TRBJ2-1; 9 nucleotides agree with TRBD2. The CDR3 sequence is 16 residues long. Looked up from germline, CDR1 is SEHNR and CDR2 is FQNEAQ (reference sequence). Germline trimming cut 0 bases from V and 3 bases from J; bases unmatched to any gene: 3. The CDR3 coding sequence is TGTGCCAGCAGCTTAGCCCTAGCGGGAAACTACAATGAGCAGTTCTTC. Translated, it gives CASSLALAGNYNEQFF.

The chain is built from TRBV11-3 and TRBJ2-1; the match to TRBD2 covers 10 bases. The CDR3 totals 17 residues. Germline V lookup: CDR1 SGHNT, CDR2 YENEEA. With 5 bases clipped from V and 1 base from J, the junction kept 8 bases outside the gene matches. In nucleotides, the CDR3 is TGTGCCAGCAGCACCTCGGCTAGCGGGGGATCCTACAATGAGCAGTTCTTC. Translation gives CASSTSASGGSYNEQFF. Combining the CDR3 with reference TRBV11-3 and TRBJ2-1 gives the whole variable domain EAGVVQSPRYKIIEKKQPVAFWCNPISGHNTLYWYLQNLGQGPELLIRYENEEAVDDSQLPKDRFSAERLKGVDSTLKIQPAELGDSAVYLCASSTSASGGSYNEQFFGPGTRLTVL.

There are a few counts of this clone. The chain combines TRBV6-6 with TRBJ1-2; D not certain. This CDR3 contains 14 residues. With 0 bases removed from V and 8 bases from J, the gap between germline ends came to 13 bases. Germline V gene data show CDR1 as MNHNY and CDR2 as SVGAGI (reference sequence). DNA of the CDR3: TGTGCCAGCAGTTACTCAACCAGGCTGGGCGGCTACACCTTC. It specifies CASSYSTRLGGYTF.

This rearrangement joins TRBV11-3 to TRBJ1-6, with D possibly matching TRBD1 (5 bases). Germline assignment: CDR1 SGHNT and CDR2 YENEEA. The V end was cut by 0 bases, the J end by 7 bases, with 16 bases between. The CDR3 has 17 amino acids. In DNA form, the CDR3 reads TGTGCCAGCAGCTTAGAAGGGAGGGGAGGATGGAATTCACCCCTCCACTTT. Translation gives CASSLEGRGGWNSPLHF.